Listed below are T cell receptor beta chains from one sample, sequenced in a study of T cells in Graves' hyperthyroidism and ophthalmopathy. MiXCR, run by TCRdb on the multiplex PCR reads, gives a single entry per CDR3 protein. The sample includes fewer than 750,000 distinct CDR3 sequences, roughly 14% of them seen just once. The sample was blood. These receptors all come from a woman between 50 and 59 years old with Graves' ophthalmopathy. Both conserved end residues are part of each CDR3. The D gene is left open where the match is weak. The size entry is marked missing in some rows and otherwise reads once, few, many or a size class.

CASSLIMFNNQPQHF TGTGCCAGCAGTTTAATTATGTTTAACAATCAGCCCCAGCATTTT . . TRBJ1-5 TRBV28 15
CASSLRPATSGRVYEQYF TGTGCCAGCAGTTTGAGGCCTGCGACTAGCGGGAGAGTATACGAGCAGTACTTC many TRBD2 TRBJ2-7 TRBV28 18
CSVGDPSYEQYF TGCAGCGTTGGAGATCCCTCCTACGAGCAGTACTTC many . TRBJ2-7 TRBV29-1 12
CASSLRGNSNQPQHF TGTGCCAGCAGTTTAAGGGGGAATAGCAATCAGCCCCAGCATTTT many . TRBJ1-5 TRBV28 15
CASSRGGGTVQETQYF TGTGCCAGCAGCCGCGGGGGGGGGACAGTACAAGAGACCCAGTACTTC few TRBD2 TRBJ2-5 TRBV7-8 16
CASSLVTGGTQPQHF TGTGCCAGCAGCTTAGTCACAGGGGGCACTCAGCCCCAGCATTTT . TRBD1 TRBJ1-5 TRBV11-3 15
CASSLDLREGTDTQYF TGTGCCAGCAGCTTAGATTTACGGGAGGGCACAGATACGCAGTATTTT many TRBD2 TRBJ2-3 TRBV11-3 16
CASSQGTSGNEQFF TGTGCCAGCAGCCAAGGGACTAGCGGGAATGAGCAGTTCTTC many TRBD2 TRBJ2-1 TRBV3-1 14
CASSLFAAGGQPQHF TGTGCCAGCAGCTTATTCGCGGCAGGAGGTCAGCCCCAGCATTTT . . TRBJ1-5 TRBV5-6 15
CASSLGGLAGLTDTQYF TGTGCCAGCAGCTTAGGGGGACTAGCGGGATTAACAGATACGCAGTATTTT many TRBD2 TRBJ2-3 TRBV7-2 17
CASSADEKLFF TGTGCCAGCAGCGCTGACGAAAAACTGTTTTTT . . TRBJ1-4 TRBV11-3 11
CSATSLAPQETQYF TGCAGTGCTACGTCACTAGCGCCTCAAGAGACCCAGTACTTC many TRBD2 TRBJ2-5 TRBV20-1 14
CSVVAWSSYNEQFF TGCAGCGTTGTCGCTTGGAGCTCCTACAATGAGCAGTTCTTC many . TRBJ2-1 TRBV29-1 14
CASSITASGAYNEQFF TGTGCCAGTAGTATAACGGCTAGCGGGGCTTACAATGAGCAGTTCTTC . TRBD2 TRBJ2-1 TRBV19 16
CASSLAASGNYEQYF TGTGCCAGCAGCTTAGCGGCTAGCGGGAACTACGAGCAGTACTTC many TRBD2 TRBJ2-7 TRBV7-9 15
CSAPRNRGFEDTQYF TGCAGTGCACCTAGGAACAGGGGGTTTGAGGATACGCAGTATTTT many TRBD1 TRBJ2-3 TRBV20-1 15
CASSLDDSTYNEQFF TGCGCCAGCAGCTTGGACGACAGTACCTACAATGAGCAGTTCTTC many . TRBJ2-1 TRBV5-1 15
CASSFGTNFRSNQPQHF TGTGCCAGCAGTTTCGGCACAAATTTCAGGAGCAATCAGCCCCAGCATTTT . . TRBJ1-5 TRBV12-3/TRBV12-4 17
CASSQDLRGTWELFF TGTGCCAGCAGCCAAGATCTCAGGGGCACCTGGGAGCTGTTTTTT . . TRBJ2-2 TRBV14 15
CASSYQAGGRRTSGRYYEQYF TGTGCCAGCAGTTACCAAGCGGGCGGACGAAGGACTAGCGGGCGTTACTACGAGCAGTACTTC many TRBD2 TRBJ2-7 TRBV6-2/TRBV6-3 21
CASSPRRGLVNTEAFF TGTGCCAGCTCACCACGCAGGGGCCTTGTGAACACTGAAGCTTTCTTT many . TRBJ1-1 TRBV18 16
CASSLSGPLSSYEQYF TGTGCCAGCAGTTTATCGGGTCCTCTGAGCTCCTACGAGCAGTACTTC few . TRBJ2-7 TRBV27 16
CASTLQTRNTEAFF TGTGCCAGCACCCTCCAGACTCGGAACACTGAAGCTTTCTTT many . TRBJ1-1 TRBV12-3/TRBV12-4 14
CASSSQGQNYGYTF TGCGCCAGCAGCTCTCAGGGACAGAACTATGGCTACACCTTC few TRBD1 TRBJ1-2 TRBV5-1 14